This TCR beta chain stems from a study of blood T cells in healthy people across ages. Germline CDR1 and CDR2: DFQATT and SNEGSKA (reference sequence). This CDR3 contains 13 residues. V lost 5 bases and J 9 bases, leaving 17 bases between the germline ends. With a J-beta primer mix and a sample-barcoded 5' primer, a second PCR ran roughly 6 to 12 cycles. One entry per CDR3 protein, called by TCRdb with MiXCR from the 5' RACE reads. The sample carries 900,000 to 950,000 distinct CDR3 sequences, 25% to 35% recorded once. These data are also associated with another study on T cells of mothers and their children.

This chain uses TRBV20-1 with TRBJ2-1; unclear D gene. Sequencing was done on a sample of blood. The sequence was collected from a woman aged 40 to 49 in good health. CDR3 DNA: TGCAGTGCTGATCCTAAAGGGATGACTGAGCAGTTCTTC. This codes for CSADPKGMTEQFF.